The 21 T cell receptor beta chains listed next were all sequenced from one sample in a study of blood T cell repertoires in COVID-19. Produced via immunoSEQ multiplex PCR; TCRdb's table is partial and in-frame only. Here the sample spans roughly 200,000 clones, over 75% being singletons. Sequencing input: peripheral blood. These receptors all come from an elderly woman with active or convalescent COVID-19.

The CDR3 loop is CASSLSSRGRETQYF. CDR3 in DNA: TGTGCCAGCAGTTTATCTTCCAGGGGGCGAGAGACCCAGTACTTC. The V gene is TRBV28, the J gene TRBJ2-5, with TRBD1 matching 8 bases. The CDR3 runs to 15 residues. The germline gives CDR1 MDHEN, CDR2 SYDVKM. The J segment lost 4 bases and the V segment lost 1 base, leaving 5 bases of the junction unmatched.

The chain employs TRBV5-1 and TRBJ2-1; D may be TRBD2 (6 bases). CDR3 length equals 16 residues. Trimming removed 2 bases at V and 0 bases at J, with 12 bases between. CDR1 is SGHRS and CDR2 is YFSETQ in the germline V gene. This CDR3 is CASSFTGTRSYNEQFF. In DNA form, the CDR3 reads TGCGCCAGCAGCTTTACCGGGACTCGCTCCTACAATGAGCAGTTCTTC.

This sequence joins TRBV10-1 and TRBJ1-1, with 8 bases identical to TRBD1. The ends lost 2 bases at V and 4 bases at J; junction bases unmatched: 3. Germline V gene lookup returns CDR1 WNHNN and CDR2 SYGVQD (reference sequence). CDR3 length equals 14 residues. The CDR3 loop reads CASSETTGGTEAFF. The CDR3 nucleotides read TGCGCCAGCAGTGAGACAACAGGGGGCACTGAAGCTTTCTTT.

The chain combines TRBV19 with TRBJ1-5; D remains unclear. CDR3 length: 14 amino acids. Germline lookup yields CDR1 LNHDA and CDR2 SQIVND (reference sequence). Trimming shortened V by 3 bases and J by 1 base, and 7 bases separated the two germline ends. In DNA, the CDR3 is TGTGCCAGTAGTATTCGCAGGAGCAATCAGCCCCAGCATTTT. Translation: CASSIRRSNQPQHF.

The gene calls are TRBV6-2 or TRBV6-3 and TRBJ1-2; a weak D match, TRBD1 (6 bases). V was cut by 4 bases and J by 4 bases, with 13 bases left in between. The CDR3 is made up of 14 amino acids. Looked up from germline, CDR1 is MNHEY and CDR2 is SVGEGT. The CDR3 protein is CASSFRGPTYGYTF. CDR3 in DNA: TGTGCCAGCAGTTTCAGGGGACCTACCTATGGCTACACCTTC.

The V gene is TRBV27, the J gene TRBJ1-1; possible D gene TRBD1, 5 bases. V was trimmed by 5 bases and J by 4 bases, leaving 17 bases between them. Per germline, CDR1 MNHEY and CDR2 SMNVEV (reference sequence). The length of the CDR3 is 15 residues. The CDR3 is CASSRRGLRSTEAFF. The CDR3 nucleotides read TGTGCCAGCAGTCGTCGGGGGTTGCGGAGCACTGAAGCTTTCTTT.

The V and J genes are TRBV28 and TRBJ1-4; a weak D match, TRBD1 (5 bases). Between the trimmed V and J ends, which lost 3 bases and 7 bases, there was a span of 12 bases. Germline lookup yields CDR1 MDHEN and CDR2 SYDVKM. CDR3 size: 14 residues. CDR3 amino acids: CASSFQGAGEKLFF. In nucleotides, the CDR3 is TGTGCCAGCAGTTTCCAGGGAGCGGGTGAAAAACTGTTTTTT.

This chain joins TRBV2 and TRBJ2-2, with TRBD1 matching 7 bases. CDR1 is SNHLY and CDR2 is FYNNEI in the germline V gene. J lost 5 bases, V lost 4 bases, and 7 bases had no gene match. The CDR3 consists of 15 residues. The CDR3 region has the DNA TGTGCCAGCAGTGCCCGGACAGGTTCAACCGGGGAGCTGTTTTTT. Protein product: CASSARTGSTGELFF.

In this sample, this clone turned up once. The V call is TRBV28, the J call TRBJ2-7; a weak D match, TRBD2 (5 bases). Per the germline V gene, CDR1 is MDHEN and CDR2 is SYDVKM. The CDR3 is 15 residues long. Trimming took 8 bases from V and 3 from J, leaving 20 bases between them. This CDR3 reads CASRPGGPGFYEQYF. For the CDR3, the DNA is TGTGCCAGCCGCCCTGGAGGTCCGGGATTCTACGAGCAGTACTTC.

CDR3 in amino acids: CASSERQGRETQYF. The CDR3 DNA reads as TGCGCCAGCAGTGAGAGACAGGGAAGGGAGACCCAGTACTTC. This chain connects TRBV10-1 to TRBJ2-5; TRBD1 aligns across 7 bases. Germline V gene sequence: CDR1 WNHNN, CDR2 SYGVQD (reference sequence). Trimming took 2 bases from V and 5 from J; bases not matched to a gene: 5. The length of the CDR3 is 14 residues.

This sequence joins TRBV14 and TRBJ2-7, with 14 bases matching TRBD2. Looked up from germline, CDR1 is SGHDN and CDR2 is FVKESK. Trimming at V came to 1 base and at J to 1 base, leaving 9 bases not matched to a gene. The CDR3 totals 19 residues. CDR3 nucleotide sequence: TGTGCCAGCAGCCAAGTAATCGGGACTAGCGGGGGTTTGTCCTACGAGCAGTACTTC. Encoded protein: CASSQVIGTSGGLSYEQYF. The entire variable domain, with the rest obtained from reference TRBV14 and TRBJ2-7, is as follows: EAGVTQFPSHSVIEKGQTVTLRCDPISGHDNLYWYRRVMGKEIKFLLHFVKESKQDESGMPNNRFLAERTGGTYSTLKVQPAELEDSGVYFCASSQVIGTSGGLSYEQYFGPGTRLTVT.

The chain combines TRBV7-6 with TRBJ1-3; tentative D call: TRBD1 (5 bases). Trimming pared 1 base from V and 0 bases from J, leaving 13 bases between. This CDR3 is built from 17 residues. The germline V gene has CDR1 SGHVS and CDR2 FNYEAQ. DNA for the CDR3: TGTGCCAGCAGCTTAGAGGTTCGGGGGAACTCTGGAAACACCATATATTTT. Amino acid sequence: CASSLEVRGNSGNTIYF. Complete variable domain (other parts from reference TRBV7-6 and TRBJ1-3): GAGVSQSPRYKVTKRGQDVALRCDPISGHVSLYWYRQALGQGPEFLTYFNYEAQQDKSGLPNDRFSAERPEGSISTLTIQRTEQRDSAMYRCASSLEVRGNSGNTIYFGEGSWLTVV.

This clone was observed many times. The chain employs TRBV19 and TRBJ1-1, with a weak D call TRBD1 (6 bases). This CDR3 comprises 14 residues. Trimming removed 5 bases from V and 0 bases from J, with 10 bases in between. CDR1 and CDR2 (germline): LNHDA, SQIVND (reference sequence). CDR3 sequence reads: CASSLGTLNTEAFF. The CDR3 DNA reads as TGTGCCAGTAGTCTGGGGACATTGAACACTGAAGCTTTCTTT.

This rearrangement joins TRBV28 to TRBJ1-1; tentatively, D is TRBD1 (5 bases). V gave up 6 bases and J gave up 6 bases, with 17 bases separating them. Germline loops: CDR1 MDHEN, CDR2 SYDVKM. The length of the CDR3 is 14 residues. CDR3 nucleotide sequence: TGTGCCAGCAGGCCCGGGGGAATAGGGTCTGAAGCTTTCTTT. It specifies CASRPGGIGSEAFF.

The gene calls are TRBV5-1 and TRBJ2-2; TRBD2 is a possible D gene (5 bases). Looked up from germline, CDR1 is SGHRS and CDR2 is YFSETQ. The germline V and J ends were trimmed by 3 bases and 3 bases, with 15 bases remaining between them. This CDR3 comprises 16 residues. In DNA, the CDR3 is TGCGCCAGCAGCTCCCCGGCGGGCGCCTACACCGGGGAGCTGTTTTTT. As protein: CASSSPAGAYTGELFF.

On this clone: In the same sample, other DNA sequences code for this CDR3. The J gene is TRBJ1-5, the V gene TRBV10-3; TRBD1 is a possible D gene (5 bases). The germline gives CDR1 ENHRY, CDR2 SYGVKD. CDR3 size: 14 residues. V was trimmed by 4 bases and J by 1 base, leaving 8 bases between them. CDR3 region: CAISGTNSNQPQHF. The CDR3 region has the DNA TGTGCCATCAGTGGGACAAACAGCAATCAGCCCCAGCATTTT.

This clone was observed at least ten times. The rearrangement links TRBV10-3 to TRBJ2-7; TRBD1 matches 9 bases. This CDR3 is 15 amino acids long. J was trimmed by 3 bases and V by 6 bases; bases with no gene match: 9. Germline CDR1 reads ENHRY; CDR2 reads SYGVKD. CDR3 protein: CAIRSGTGLVYEQYF. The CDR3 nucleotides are TGTGCCATCAGGTCGGGGACAGGGCTCGTCTACGAGCAGTACTTC.

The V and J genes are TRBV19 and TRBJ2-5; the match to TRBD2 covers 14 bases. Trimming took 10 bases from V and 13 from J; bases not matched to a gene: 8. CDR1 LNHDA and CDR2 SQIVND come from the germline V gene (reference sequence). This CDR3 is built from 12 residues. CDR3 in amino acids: CATAGLAGGPYF. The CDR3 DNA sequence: TGTGCCACGGCCGGACTAGCGGGGGGTCCGTACTTC.

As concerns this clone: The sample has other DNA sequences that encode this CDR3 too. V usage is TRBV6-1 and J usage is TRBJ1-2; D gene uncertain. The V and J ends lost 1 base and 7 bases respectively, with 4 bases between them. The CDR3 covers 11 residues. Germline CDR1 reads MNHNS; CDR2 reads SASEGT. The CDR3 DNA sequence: TGTGCCAGCAGTGAAGTGCGTGGCTACACCTTC. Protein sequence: CASSEVRGYTF.

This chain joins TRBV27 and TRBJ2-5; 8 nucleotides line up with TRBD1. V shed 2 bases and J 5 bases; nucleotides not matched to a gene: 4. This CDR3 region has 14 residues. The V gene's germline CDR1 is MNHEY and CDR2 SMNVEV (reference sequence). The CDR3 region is CASSLRGQGETQYF. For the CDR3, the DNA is TGTGCCAGCAGTTTACGTGGACAGGGTGAGACCCAGTACTTC.

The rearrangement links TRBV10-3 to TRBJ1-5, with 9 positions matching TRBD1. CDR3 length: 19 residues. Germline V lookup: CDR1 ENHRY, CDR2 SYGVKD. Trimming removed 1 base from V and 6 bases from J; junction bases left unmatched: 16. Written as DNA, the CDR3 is TGTGCCATCAGTGAGTGGGGACAGGGCGGTTCCCATCCAACTCAGCCCCAGCATTTT. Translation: CAISEWGQGGSHPTQPQHF.